This T cell receptor beta chain was sequenced during a study of response to subunit inactivated influenza vaccine. In its sample, this clonotype was seen a few times. The antigen is not known. TCRdb itself ran the RT-PCR reads through MiXCR, one entry per CDR3 protein. The data show about 650,000 distinct CDR3 sequences, around 15% seen once. Germline loops: CDR1 DFQATT, CDR2 SNEGSKA (reference sequence). V lost 3 bases and J lost 8, with 13 bases in between. The CDR3 covers 12 residues. Regarding the study as a whole: Authors suggested that a seasonal influenza vaccination recruits few new T cells each time.

This sequence was found in a man between 50 and 59 years old who received an inactivated influenza vaccine. The chain is built from TRBV20-1 and TRBJ1-2; a possible D gene is TRBD1 (5 bases). Sample: PBMCs from blood, taken less than 15 days before vaccination. This CDR3 is CSASIQGGGYTF. CDR3 DNA: TGCAGTGCTAGTATCCAGGGTGGAGGCTACACCTTC.